The T cell receptor (beta chain) described here comes from a study of early T cells in non-severe SARS-CoV-2 infection. TCRdb used MiXCR to reprocess the 5' RACE reads, holding one entry per CDR3 protein. The table lists 85,000 to 90,000 distinct CDR3 sequences, approximately 15% of them singletons. The CDR3 runs to 14 residues. Per the germline V gene, CDR1 is MNHNY and CDR2 is SVGAGI (reference sequence). V dropped 2 bases and J dropped 5 bases, with 12 bases sitting between them. This clonotype appeared many times. The clonotype was recovered from an adult who was a healthcare worker with PCR-confirmed SARS-CoV-2 infection or an uninfected control (not recorded which). This chain joins TRBV6-6 and TRBJ1-1, with a weak D call TRBD1 (5 bases). The sample consisted of whole blood. This chain's CDR3 is CASSYPDTWTEAFF. The DNA of the CDR3 is TGTGCCAGCAGTTACCCGGACACGTGGACTGAAGCTTTCTTT.